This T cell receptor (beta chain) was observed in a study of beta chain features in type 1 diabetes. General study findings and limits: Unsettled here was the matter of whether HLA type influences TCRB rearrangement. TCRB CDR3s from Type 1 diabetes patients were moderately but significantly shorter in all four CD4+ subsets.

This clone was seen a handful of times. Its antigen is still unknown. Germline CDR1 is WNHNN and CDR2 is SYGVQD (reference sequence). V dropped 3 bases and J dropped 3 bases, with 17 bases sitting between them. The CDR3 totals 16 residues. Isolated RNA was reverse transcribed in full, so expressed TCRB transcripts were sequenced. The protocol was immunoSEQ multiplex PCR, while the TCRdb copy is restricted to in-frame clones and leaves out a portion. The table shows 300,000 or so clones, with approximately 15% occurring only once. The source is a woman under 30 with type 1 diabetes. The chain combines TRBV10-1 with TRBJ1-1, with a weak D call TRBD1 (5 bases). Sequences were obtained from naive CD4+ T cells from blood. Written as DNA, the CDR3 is TGCGCCAGCAGTGACACTAGACTTGGAGGGGACACTGAAGCTTTCTTT. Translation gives CASSDTRLGGDTEAFF.